Below, one T cell receptor beta chain is given with its context. Germline trimming cut 3 bases from V and 6 bases from J; bases unmatched to any gene: 9. Germline V CDR1 and CDR2: MNHEY, SMNVEV (reference sequence). The CDR3 runs to 16 residues. The data are from a study of blood T cell repertoires in COVID-19. On the study more broadly: Sites across the United States, Italy and Spain contributed samples from acute and convalescent COVID-19. From T cells, B-cell-depleted T cells, or PBMCs came the material, which was cDNA or gDNA.

The assay was immunoSEQ multiplex PCR, and TCRdb's table has in-frame clones only and misses some. This table has roughly 100,000 clones, 80% to 90% appearing once. The J gene is TRBJ2-7, the V gene TRBV27; 12 nucleotides align to TRBD2. The receptor comes from a man aged 50 or older with acute or convalescent COVID-19. The specimen sequenced was peripheral blood. CDR3 DNA sequence: TGTGCCAGCAGTTTTCTCCCCCCGGGACTAGCGGGCGAGCAGTACTTC. It specifies CASSFLPPGLAGEQYF.